This is a list of T cell receptor beta chains from one sample in a study of shared clonotypes between healthy human individuals. Profiled with immunoSEQ multiplex PCR; TCRdb holds only in-frame clones, not every one. The table lists about 1 million clones, about three quarters of them singletons. Sample: memory CD4+ T cells sorted from blood. All receptors come from a man younger than 30 in good health. The CDR3 runs from the conserved cysteine through the conserved F or W. The D gene is left open where the match is weak. Clone size is given for some rows only: seen once, a few or many times, or a class if the clone is expanded.

TRBV7-9	-	TRBJ2-3	-	CASSLTGDTQYF	TGTGCCAGCAGCCTGACCGGGGATACGCAGTATTTT
TRBV28	once	TRBJ1-6	-	CASSFNGFRRSPLHF	TGTGCCAGCAGTTTCAATGGGTTTCGACGTTCACCCCTCCACTTT
TRBV10-3	-	TRBJ1-1	-	CAISESAGGNTEAFF	TGTGCCATCAGTGAGTCCGCCGGGGGGAACACTGAAGCTTTCTTT
TRBV6-9	few	TRBJ2-5	TRBD2	CATGRGETQYF	TGTGCCACCGGGAGGGGAGAGACCCAGTACTTC
TRBV9	-	TRBJ1-4	TRBD1	CASSTGTGDSTNEKLFF	TGTGCCAGCAGCACCGGGACAGGGGACTCAACTAATGAAAAACTGTTTTTT
TRBV6-1	-	TRBJ2-7	-	CASRESYEQYF	TGTGCCAGCAGGGAATCCTACGAGCAGTACTTC
TRBV20-1	-	TRBJ1-2	-	CSAREIELVF	TGCAGTGCGAGGGAGATAGAGCTGGTGTTC
TRBV6-5	-	TRBJ1-5	-	CASSYSAVFPNQPQHF	TGTGCCAGCAGTTATAGTGCAGTTTTCCCTAATCAGCCCCAGCATTTT
TRBV9	-	TRBJ2-3	-	CASSSWGTPTDTQYF	TGTGCCAGCAGCTCCTGGGGTACCCCCACAGATACGCAGTATTTT
TRBV7-3	-	TRBJ2-2	TRBD1	CASSRGQGNTGELFF	TGTGCCAGCAGCCGAGGACAGGGGAACACCGGGGAGCTGTTTTTT
TRBV4-1	-	TRBJ2-7	-	CASSHPGALEQYF	TGCGCCAGCAGCCATCCGGGAGCCTTGGAGCAGTACTTC
TRBV7-6	once	TRBJ2-3	TRBD2	CASSLGGTTRGDTQYF	TGTGCCAGCAGCTTAGGGGGGACTACCAGAGGAGATACGCAGTATTTT
TRBV14	-	TRBJ1-1	-	CASSYAHLNTEAFF	TGTGCCAGCAGCTACGCTCATTTGAACACTGAAGCTTTCTTT
TRBV5-1	-	TRBJ1-3	-	CASSLRGVSGNTIYF	TGCGCCAGCAGCTTGCGAGGGGTATCTGGAAACACCATATATTTT
TRBV30	few	TRBJ1-4	TRBD1	CAWARQGLEKLFF	TGTGCCTGGGCCAGACAGGGGCTTGAAAAACTGTTTTTT
TRBV18	-	TRBJ2-1	TRBD2	CASSPPLLAAGYNEQFF	TGTGCCAGCTCACCACCGCTACTAGCGGCAGGATACAATGAGCAGTTCTTC